The next 23 T cell receptor beta chains were all read from a single sample in a study of T cells after posttransplantation cyclophosphamide. The table came from immunoSEQ multiplex PCR; TCRdb's copy has only in-frame clones and leaves some out. The sample shows roughly 41,000 clones, none of them appearing just once. Sequenced material: PBMCs. These receptors all stem from a man aged 25 to 40 in good health and a related stem cell transplant donor.

The chain carries TRBV5-1 and TRBJ2-3, with D maybe TRBD2 (6 bases). The ends were cut back, 0 bases at V and 5 bases at J, with 13 bases in the middle. Germline V CDR1 and CDR2: SGHRS, YFSETQ. The CDR3 contains 15 residues. The CDR3 DNA follows: TGCGCCAGCAGCTTGGAGGGCAGGGAGGTAGATACGCAGTATTTT. Protein sequence: CASSLEGREVDTQYF.

This clone was detected many times. The V call is TRBV28, the J call TRBJ1-1, with 8 bases aligning to TRBD1. Trimming at V came to 3 bases and at J to 5 bases, leaving 5 bases not matched to a gene. CDR1 is MDHEN, CDR2 SYDVKM, per germline. The CDR3 spans 14 residues. DNA of the CDR3: TGTGCCAGCAGTTTGACAGGGGCGGTAACTGAAGCTTTCTTT. It specifies CASSLTGAVTEAFF.

This clone was seen ten or more times. This rearrangement joins TRBV5-1 to TRBJ2-7, with TRBD1 identical over 8 bases. The length of the CDR3 is 15 residues. V dropped 2 bases and J dropped 3; count of bases not matched to a gene: 7. Germline lookup yields CDR1 SGHRS and CDR2 YFSETQ. CDR3 DNA: TGCGCCAGCAGCTTCGGCCGGACAGGGATCTACGAGCAGTACTTC. Residues: CASSFGRTGIYEQYF.

Many counts were recorded for this clone. V and J are TRBV5-1 and TRBJ2-7; D not certain. The germline gives CDR1 SGHRS, CDR2 YFSETQ. V lost 2 bases to trimming and J lost 7 bases, with 7 bases between them. This CDR3 contains 11 residues. The CDR3 spells CASSFGGEQYF. As DNA, the CDR3 is TGCGCCAGCAGCTTCGGCGGAGAGCAGTACTTC.

This clone was counted many times. The rearrangement joins TRBV27 to TRBJ2-2; D is possibly TRBD2 (6 bases). There are 14 residues in the CDR3. V was trimmed by 7 bases and J by 4 bases, leaving 13 bases between them. The germline CDR1 and CDR2 sequences are MNHEY and SMNVEV (reference sequence). The CDR3 reads CASTSGRGTGELFF. CDR3 DNA sequence: TGTGCCAGCACCTCAGGGCGGGGCACCGGGGAGCTGTTTTTT.

This clone appeared many times. The CDR3 reads CASSQVRNTIYF. In DNA, the CDR3 is TGTGCCAGCAGCCAAGTCAGAAACACCATATATTTT. The chain combines TRBV14 with TRBJ1-3, with D uncertain. CDR3 length: 12 residues. CDR1 and CDR2 (germline): SGHDN, FVKESK. Trimming took 1 base from V and 5 from J, leaving 3 bases between them.

This clone has a handful of counts. The V and J genes are TRBV13 and TRBJ2-7, with 8 bases fitting TRBD1. This CDR3 contains 14 residues. The J segment lost 2 bases and the V segment lost 2 bases, leaving 2 bases of the junction unmatched. Germline V gene data show CDR1 as PRHDT and CDR2 as FYEKMQ (reference sequence). The CDR3 region is CASSLTRGPYEQYF. The CDR3 nucleotides read TGTGCCAGCAGCTTAACCAGGGGGCCCTACGAGCAGTACTTC.

This clone has ten or more counts. CDR3 sequence reads: CASSEAGGTTYEQYF. CDR3 sequence (DNA): TGTGCCAGCAGTGAAGCAGGGGGAACCACCTACGAGCAGTACTTC. The rearrangement joins TRBV6-1 to TRBJ2-7, with a tentative D call TRBD1 (6 bases). Germline values: CDR1 MNHNS, CDR2 SASEGT. Trimming removed 0 bases at V and 2 bases at J, with 11 bases between. This CDR3 is 15 amino acids long.

This clone has a handful of counts. This chain uses TRBV6-5 with TRBJ2-3; 8 bases are shared with TRBD1. The germline CDR1 and CDR2 sequences are MNHEY and SVGAGI. CDR3 length: 14 amino acids. Germline trimming cut 6 bases from V and 3 bases from J; bases unmatched to any gene: 5. CDR3 residues: CASSTDRVTDTQYF. In DNA, the CDR3 is TGTGCCAGCAGCACGGACAGGGTTACAGATACGCAGTATTTT.

This clone was detected only a few times. CDR3 region: CASSGNSGAQETQYF. The CDR3 DNA reads TGTGCCAGCAGCGGGAATAGCGGGGCCCAAGAGACCCAGTACTTC. The J gene is TRBJ2-5, the V gene TRBV9, with 8 nucleotides matching TRBD2. The CDR3 is 15 residues long. Germline lookup yields CDR1 SGDLS and CDR2 YYNGEE. Losses at the gene ends were 3 bases for V and 1 base for J; bases not matched to a gene: 5.

This clone was observed a few times. This chain links TRBV7-2 with TRBJ1-2, with D maybe TRBD1 (5 bases). Trimming took 4 bases from V and 3 from J, leaving 12 bases between them. Per the germline V gene, CDR1 is SGHTA and CDR2 is FQGNSA. CDR3 length equals 14 residues. CDR3 coding DNA: TGTGCCAGCAGCTCCTCGTCGGGGGACTATGGCTACACCTTC. Translation: CASSSSSGDYGYTF.

This clone was observed a handful of times. The chain carries TRBV13 and TRBJ2-5; the match to TRBD2 covers 10 bases. Losses at the gene ends were 5 bases for V and 0 bases for J; bases not matched to a gene: 6. The CDR3 loop spans 16 amino acids. Germline-derived CDR1 and CDR2 are PRHDT and FYEKMQ (reference sequence). The DNA of the CDR3 is TGTGCCAGCAGCCTTCTAGCGGGGGCCAACCAAGAGACCCAGTACTTC. It translates to CASSLLAGANQETQYF.

There are many counts of this clone. This chain connects TRBV6-2 or TRBV6-3 to TRBJ1-1; weak D call: TRBD1 (6 bases). Germline CDR1 MNHEY, CDR2 SVGEGT. The V end was cut by 5 bases, the J end by 0 bases, with 13 bases between. CDR3 length equals 15 residues. CDR3 in DNA: TGTGCCAGCAGTCCCTGGCAGGGGTTGAACACTGAAGCTTTCTTT. Translation: CASSPWQGLNTEAFF.

At least ten counts were recorded for this clone. A read error may produce the germline difference seen at one junction end. V gene TRBV19 combines with J gene TRBJ1-2; 7 bases agree with TRBD1. Germline V CDR1 and CDR2: LNHDA, SQIVND (reference sequence). The CDR3 has 13 amino acids. CDR3 amino acids: CASSIPPRGVFSF. The DNA for the CDR3 is TGTGCCAGTAGTATACCCCCCAGGGGGGTCTTCTCCTTC.

This clone was recorded many times. The gene calls are TRBV4-2 and TRBJ2-3; D not resolved. The germline gives CDR1 LGHNA, CDR2 YNFKEQ. Trimming cost V 1 base and J 3 bases, with 5 bases left between them. This CDR3 has 13 residues. For the CDR3, the DNA is TGTGCCAGCAGCCAAGGCAGAACAGATACGCAGTATTTT. Encoded protein: CASSQGRTDTQYF.

This clone came up a few times. The genes are TRBV4-3 and TRBJ2-5; 12 bases are shared with TRBD2. V was pared by 0 bases and J by 5 bases, with 7 bases of the junction left unmatched. The CDR3 spans 17 residues. Germline V gene data show CDR1 as LGHNA and CDR2 as YSLEER. In DNA form, the CDR3 reads TGCGCCAGCAGCCAAGATATAACTAGCGGGGGGCGGGAGACCCAGTACTTC. Translation: CASSQDITSGGRETQYF.

This clone has at least ten counts. V and J are TRBV4-2 and TRBJ2-3; perhaps TRBD2 as D (5 bases). Germline lookup yields CDR1 LGHNA and CDR2 YNFKEQ. The ends were cut back, 0 bases at V and 2 bases at J, with 12 bases in the middle. This CDR3 is 16 amino acids long. CDR3 coding DNA: TGTGCCAGCAGCCAAGATCGAGGGCTAGCCACAGATACGCAGTATTTT. Amino acids: CASSQDRGLATDTQYF.

This clone was observed many times. The genes are TRBV2 and TRBJ2-1, with 10 bases identical to TRBD1. Per germline, CDR1 SNHLY and CDR2 FYNNEI. The CDR3 is 14 amino acids. The J segment lost 8 bases and the V segment lost 5 bases, leaving 6 bases of the junction unmatched. CDR3 DNA sequence: TGTGCCAGCAGTTCCGGGACAGGGGAGCATGAGCAGTTCTTC. It specifies CASSSGTGEHEQFF.

In its sample, this clone was seen many times. V is TRBV19 and J is TRBJ1-5; unclear D gene. The CDR3 runs 14 residues. V shed 6 bases and J shed 3 bases, with 12 bases lying between them. Germline V gene lookup returns CDR1 LNHDA and CDR2 SQIVND (reference sequence). DNA of the CDR3: TGTGCCAGTAGGCTAATAGCAGTCAATCAGCCCCAGCATTTT. As protein: CASRLIAVNQPQHF.

The chain couples TRBV28 to TRBJ2-5, with 7 positions matching TRBD2. This CDR3 comprises 15 residues. J lost 2 bases, V lost 6 bases, and 9 bases had no gene match. Germline V gene lookup returns CDR1 MDHEN and CDR2 SYDVKM. The CDR3 DNA is TGTGCCAGCAGGAGGTCGGGGGGTAAACAAGAGACCCAGTACTTC. This sequence encodes CASRRSGGKQETQYF. Variable domain in full (rest from reference TRBV28 and TRBJ2-5): DVKVTQSSRYLVKRTGEKVFLECVQDMDHENMFWYRQDPGLGLRLIYFSYDVKMKEKGDIPEGYSVSREKKERFSLILESASTNQTSMYLCASRRSGGKQETQYFGPGTRLLVL.

This clone showed up many times. V usage is TRBV5-5 and J usage is TRBJ1-1; a possible D gene is TRBD1 (6 bases). The CDR3 sequence is 15 residues long. The V and J ends lost 0 bases and 6 bases respectively, with 15 bases between them. Germline CDR1 is SGHKS and CDR2 is YYEKEE (reference sequence). DNA of the CDR3: TGTGCCAGCAGCTTGGTCGGGCAGGGGAGACCTGAAGCTTTCTTT. The encoded protein is CASSLVGQGRPEAFF.

This clone was counted at least ten times. The rearrangement uses TRBV19 and TRBJ2-7, with TRBD2 matching 14 bases. V shed 5 bases and J 0 bases; nucleotides not matched to a gene: 9. CDR3 length: 18 amino acids. Germline V CDR1 and CDR2: LNHDA, SQIVND (reference sequence). The CDR3 sequence: CASSAGTSGGVSSYEQYF. In DNA, the CDR3 is TGTGCCAGTAGTGCCGGGACTAGCGGGGGTGTTAGCTCCTACGAGCAGTACTTC.

This clone turned up a few times. CDR3 in amino acids: CSVPDNNYGYTF. DNA for the CDR3: TGCAGCGTGCCGGACAATAACTATGGCTACACCTTC. This chain connects TRBV29-1 to TRBJ1-2, with a possible D match to TRBD1 (5 bases). The germline V gene has CDR1 SQVTM and CDR2 ANQGSEA. This CDR3 contains 12 residues. Trimming removed 6 bases from V and 1 base from J, with 9 bases in between.